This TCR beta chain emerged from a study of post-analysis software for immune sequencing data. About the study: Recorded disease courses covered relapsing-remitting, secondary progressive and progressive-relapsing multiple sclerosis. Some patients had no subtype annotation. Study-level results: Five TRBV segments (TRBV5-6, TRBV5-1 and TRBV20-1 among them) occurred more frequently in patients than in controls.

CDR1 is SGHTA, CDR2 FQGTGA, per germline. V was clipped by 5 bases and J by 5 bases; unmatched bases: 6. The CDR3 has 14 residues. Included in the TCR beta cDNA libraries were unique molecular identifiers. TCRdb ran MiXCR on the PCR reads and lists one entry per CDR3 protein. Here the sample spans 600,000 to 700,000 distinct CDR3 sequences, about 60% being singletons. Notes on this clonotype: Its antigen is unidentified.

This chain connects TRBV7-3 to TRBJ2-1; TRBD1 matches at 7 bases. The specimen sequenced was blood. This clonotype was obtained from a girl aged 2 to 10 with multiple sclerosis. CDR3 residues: CASSQTGDHNEQFF. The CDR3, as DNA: TGTGCCAGCAGCCAAACAGGGGATCACAATGAGCAGTTCTTC.